The clone carrying this T cell receptor beta chain was counted only a few times. The CDR3 sequence is 13 residues long. Per germline, CDR1 GTSNPN and CDR2 SVGIG (reference sequence). Trimming left V 0 bases short and J 3 bases short, with 8 bases between. The table came from immunoSEQ multiplex PCR; TCRdb's copy has only in-frame clones and leaves some out. The sample lists hundreds of thousands of clones, around 90% occurring once. The data stem from a study of Ad26.COV2.S vaccination and SARS-CoV-2 variants. Treatment: around 19 received Ad26.COV2.S at low or high dose, single or two shots; 5 received placebo; per-sample allocation not given. Material that was analyzed had been drawn on day 63 after the first vaccine or placebo injection.

The genes are TRBV30 and TRBJ1-1, with D possibly TRBD1 on 5 matching bases. This specimen was peripheral blood, taken in a trial of Ad26.COV2.S vaccine versus placebo. This TCR was sampled from a person aged 18-60 years who received the Ad26.COV2.S COVID-19 vaccine or a placebo. The CDR3 loop reads CAWSVWGYTEAFF. For the CDR3, the DNA is TGTGCCTGGAGTGTATGGGGGTACACTGAAGCTTTCTTT. Looking up the rest from reference TRBV30 and TRBJ1-1 gives the full variable domain: SQTIHQWPATLVQPVGSPLSLECTVEGTSNPNLYWYRQAAGRGLQLLFYSVGIGQISSEVPQNLSASRPQDRQFILSSKKLLLSDSGFYLCAWSVWGYTEAFFGQGTRLTVV.